The 31 T cell receptor beta chains below were found in one sample sequenced in a study of T cells in Graves' hyperthyroidism and ophthalmopathy. Amplification targeted TCR beta CDR3 regions from RNA transcripts. Primed by the HTBI set, a first-round RT-PCR was run on the TCR CDR3. TCRdb reanalysed the multiplex PCR reads using MiXCR and keeps one entry per CDR3 protein. The data show a few hundred thousand distinct CDR3 sequences, roughly 13% seen once. Material for sequencing was blood. These receptors were obtained from a middle-aged woman with Graves' ophthalmopathy.

This clonotype was counted a few times. The rearrangement joins TRBV5-4 to TRBJ2-3; D perhaps matches TRBD2 (5 bases). The CDR3 spans 15 residues. Germline CDR1 SGHNT, CDR2 YYREEE (reference sequence). Trimming took off 1 base at V and 0 bases at J, with 9 bases between the two ends. The CDR3 sequence: CASSLSGYSTDTQYF. The DNA for the CDR3 is TGTGCCAGCAGCTTGAGCGGTTACAGCACAGATACGCAGTATTTT.

This clonotype has a count of ten or more. The rearrangement uses TRBV20-1 and TRBJ2-7, with D perhaps TRBD2 (5 bases). CDR3 length: 13 amino acids. V shed 6 bases and J shed 1 base, with 13 bases lying between them. Germline V lookup: CDR1 DFQATT, CDR2 SNEGSKA (reference sequence). The CDR3 is CSARLRGSYEQYF. As DNA, the CDR3 is TGCAGTGCACGACTTAGAGGGTCCTACGAGCAGTACTTC.

This clonotype was found a few times. The chain recombines TRBV3-1 with TRBJ2-5; 7 nucleotides align to TRBD2. Germline-derived CDR1 and CDR2 are LGHDT and YNNKEL (reference sequence). The V gene end was trimmed by 4 bases and the J gene end by 7 bases; junction bases not matched to a gene: 12. The CDR3 contains 15 residues. The DNA of the CDR3 is TGTGCCAGCAGCCGGAGTGCGGGACTACAAAGGACCCAGTACTTC. It encodes CASSRSAGLQRTQYF.

This clonotype was counted ten times or more. V gene TRBV11-3 combines with J gene TRBJ1-3; D gene ambiguous. Germline V CDR1 and CDR2: SGHNT, YENEEA. The length of the CDR3 is 13 residues. Deletions cut 5 bases from V and 0 bases from J, with 5 bases between. The CDR3 reads CASSPDSGNTIYF. CDR3 DNA sequence: TGTGCCAGCAGCCCCGACTCTGGAAACACCATATATTTT.

The chain recombines TRBV5-6 with TRBJ2-7, with D perhaps being TRBD1 or TRBD2 (5 bases each). Per the germline V gene, CDR1 is SGHDT and CDR2 is YYEEEE. V lost 0 bases to trimming and J lost 6 bases, with 7 bases between them. The CDR3 spans 12 residues. CDR3 bases: TGTGCCAGCAGCTTGGGGGACGCCGAGCAGTACTTC. Translated, it gives CASSLGDAEQYF.

A note on this clonotype: The CDR3 does not end in the conserved phenylalanine or tryptophan, so this is likely a read error. The chain links TRBV12-3 or TRBV12-4 to TRBJ2-5; D might be TRBD1 (8 bases). CDR3 length: 15 amino acids. Trimming took 5 bases from V and 2 from J, leaving 15 bases between them. The CDR3 loop reads CASSQGQGGQETQYC. The CDR3 region has the DNA TGTGCCAGCAGTCAAGGACAGGGAGGGCAAGAGACCCAGTACTGC.

This clonotype appeared many times. The CDR3 reads CASHAPGGYRNTEAFF. The CDR3 bases are TGTGCCAGCCATGCACCAGGGGGCTATAGGAACACTGAAGCTTTCTTT. The chain combines TRBV2 with TRBJ1-1; 8 bases agree with TRBD1. The J segment lost 1 base and the V segment lost 8 bases, leaving 12 bases of the junction unmatched. The germline V gene has CDR1 SNHLY and CDR2 FYNNEI. The CDR3 extends over 16 amino acids.

The sample holds a few counts of this clonotype. The chain couples TRBV11-2 to TRBJ2-1, with D maybe TRBD2 (5 bases). The CDR3 spans 19 residues. Germline values: CDR1 SGHAT, CDR2 FQNNGV. V lost 0 bases and J lost 0, with 18 bases in between. DNA for the CDR3: TGTGCCAGCAGCTTAGATCAAGGCCCAACTGGGAGCTCCTACAATGAGCAGTTCTTC. It is translated as CASSLDQGPTGSSYNEQFF.

Many counts were recorded for this clonotype. The gene calls are TRBV28 and TRBJ1-5, with D perhaps TRBD1 (6 bases). The CDR3 is 14 residues long. Trimming removed 5 bases from V and 6 bases from J, with 14 bases in between. Germline CDR1 reads MDHEN; CDR2 reads SYDVKM. The CDR3 coding sequence is TGTGCCAGCAGTCTCCGGGGGCAGGTTCAGCCCCAGCATTTT. This codes for CASSLRGQVQPQHF.

This clonotype occurred many times. This chain links TRBV9 with TRBJ1-4, with D uncertain. This CDR3 spans 15 amino acids. In germline, CDR1 is SGDLS, CDR2 YYNGEE. Trimming stripped 2 bases from V and 3 bases from J, with 11 bases between. CDR3 region: CASSVDGTPNEKLFF. In nucleotides, the CDR3 is TGTGCCAGCAGCGTCGACGGTACACCTAATGAAAAACTGTTTTTT.

This clonotype was counted a few times. CDR3 DNA sequence: TGCAGTGCTAGAGCCCTAGTCGAGAGCTCCTACAATGAGCAGTTCTTC. It specifies CSARALVESSYNEQFF. The rearrangement uses TRBV20-1 and TRBJ2-1; D not resolved. CDR3 length: 16 residues. The V gene lost 1 base and the J gene lost 0 bases, with 13 bases spanning the gap. CDR1 is DFQATT, CDR2 SNEGSKA, per germline (reference sequence).

The sample holds one count of this clonotype. A much more abundant neighbour one base away suggests this may be a read error. V is TRBV2 and J is TRBJ2-1; 9 nucleotides line up with TRBD2. The DNA end favors TRBJ2-7, so the J call may be wrong. The CDR3 is 15 residues long. Germline CDR1 is SNHLY and CDR2 is FYNNEI. Here the CDR3 reads CASRISGSVYNEQYF. The CDR3 coding sequence is TGTGCCAGCAGAATTAGCGGGAGTGTCTACAATGAGCAGTACTTC.

This clonotype was counted a few times. The gene calls are TRBV20-1 and TRBJ2-1; no clear D. V lost 7 bases and J lost 8, with 12 bases in between. This CDR3 comprises 11 residues. Germline-derived CDR1 and CDR2 are DFQATT and SNEGSKA (reference sequence). CDR3 DNA: TGCAGTGTCCCCCGAGAGCATGAGCAGTTCTTC. It specifies CSVPREHEQFF.

This clonotype turned up a few times. This sequence joins TRBV5-1 and TRBJ1-4; possibly TRBD1 for D (5 bases). The CDR3 contains 14 residues. Deletions cut 5 bases from V and 0 bases from J, with 8 bases between. Germline CDR1 reads SGHRS; CDR2 reads YFSETQ. In nucleotides, the CDR3 is TGCGCCAGCAGGCTGACAGCAACTAATGAAAAACTGTTTTTT. Amino acid sequence: CASRLTATNEKLFF.

This clonotype came up many times. V and J are TRBV7-9 and TRBJ2-1; D not certain. The CDR3 totals 15 residues. The V end was cut by 1 base, the J end by 1 base, with 8 bases between. CDR1 is SEHNR, CDR2 FQNEAQ, per germline (reference sequence). The CDR3 sequence is CASSLVSVSYNEQFF. The CDR3 DNA is TGTGCCAGCAGCTTAGTGTCAGTTTCCTACAATGAGCAGTTCTTC.

V usage is TRBV11-2 and J usage is TRBJ2-1, with 9 bases fitting TRBD2. Germline values: CDR1 SGHAT, CDR2 FQNNGV. With V trimmed by 1 base and J by 7 bases, 5 bases remained unmatched. There are 15 residues in the CDR3. CDR3 DNA: TGTGCCAGCAGCTTAGGGATCCTAGCGGGAAATGAGCAGTTCTTC. It encodes CASSLGILAGNEQFF.

V and J are TRBV20-1 and TRBJ2-1; possible D gene TRBD2, 6 bases. The CDR3 spans 17 residues. Germline CDR1 and CDR2: DFQATT and SNEGSKA (reference sequence). The V end was cut by 0 bases, the J end by 0 bases, with 15 bases between. CDR3 DNA sequence: TGCAGTGCTAGAGAAGTGGGAGGATTTAGCTCCTACAATGAGCAGTTCTTC. Protein sequence: CSAREVGGFSSYNEQFF.

There are many counts of this clonotype. The rearrangement links TRBV28 to TRBJ2-5; D ambiguous. CDR1 is MDHEN and CDR2 is SYDVKM in the germline V gene. V was shortened by 10 bases and J by 3 bases, with 12 bases between the two germline ends. The length of the CDR3 is 12 residues. The CDR3 sequence: CATKTVKETQYF. The CDR3 DNA sequence: TGTGCCACCAAAACAGTAAAAGAGACCCAGTACTTC.

As concerns this clonotype: A much larger clone sits a single nucleotide away, making a read error possible. The gene calls are TRBV6-2 or TRBV6-3 and TRBJ2-5; 7 bases fit TRBD2. This CDR3 spans 17 amino acids. The V gene's germline CDR1 is MNHEY and CDR2 SVGEGT. V lost 7 bases to trimming and J lost 4 bases; unmatched junction nucleotides: 18. CDR3 loop: CASTQGVGRGVGETQYF. CDR3 coding DNA: TGTGCCAGCACCCAAGGGGTGGGACGGGGGGTAGGAGAGACCCAGTACTTC.

This clonotype has only a few counts. The chain's CDR3 is CASTGQWQQGAHDYGYTF. The CDR3 DNA is TGTGCCAGCACTGGACAATGGCAACAGGGGGCGCACGACTATGGCTACACCTTC. The V and J genes are TRBV2 and TRBJ1-2; 9 nucleotides agree with TRBD1. The CDR3 has 18 residues. The V and J ends lost 7 bases and 3 bases, in that order; junction bases with no gene match: 18. Germline CDR1 and CDR2: SNHLY and FYNNEI.

There are many counts of this clonotype. This CDR3 is CASSPRPPSGRREQYF. The DNA of the CDR3 is TGTGCCAGCAGTCCGCGCCCCCCTAGCGGGAGACGCGAGCAGTACTTC. The chain carries TRBV28 and TRBJ2-7; 10 nucleotides agree with TRBD2. The ends lost 5 bases at V and 6 bases at J; junction bases unmatched: 13. The germline gives CDR1 MDHEN, CDR2 SYDVKM. The CDR3 is made up of 16 amino acids.

This clonotype was found many times. V is TRBV25-1 and J is TRBJ1-4; a possible D gene is TRBD1 (6 bases). Per germline, CDR1 MGHDK and CDR2 SYGVNS. V lost 1 base and J 4 bases, leaving 10 bases between the germline ends. The CDR3 is 15 amino acids. In DNA, the CDR3 is TGTGCCAGCAGTGAATCTGGACAGAGTAATGAAAAACTGTTTTTT. Encoded protein: CASSESGQSNEKLFF. Variable domain in full (rest from reference TRBV25-1 and TRBJ1-4): EADIYQTPRYLVIGTGKKITLECSQTMGHDKMYWYQQDPGMELHLIHYSYGVNSTEKGDLSSESTVSRIRTEHFPLTLESARPSHTSQYLCASSESGQSNEKLFFGSGTQLSVL.

This clonotype has a count of ten or more. The rearrangement links TRBV7-9 to TRBJ2-3; D gene unclear. CDR1 is SEHNR, CDR2 FQNEAQ, per germline (reference sequence). The CDR3 contains 16 residues. V was trimmed by 1 base and J by 7 bases, leaving 18 bases between them. CDR3 coding DNA: TGTGCCAGCAGCTTAGGGGAAGGCCCGTCATCGAATACGCAGTATTTT. It encodes CASSLGEGPSSNTQYF.

This clonotype showed up many times. CDR3 in amino acids: CASSQEGIRSRETQYF. CDR3 sequence (DNA): TGTGCCAGCAGCCAAGAAGGGATCAGGTCTCGGGAGACCCAGTACTTC. The gene calls are TRBV3-1 and TRBJ2-5; D gene ambiguous. The CDR3 is 16 residues long. Between the trimmed V and J ends, which lost 0 bases and 5 bases, there was a span of 16 bases. Germline CDR1 is LGHDT and CDR2 is YNNKEL (reference sequence).

This clonotype appeared many times. The chain links TRBV5-5 to TRBJ2-3, with TRBD2 as a possible D gene (5 bases). The germline V gene has CDR1 SGHKS and CDR2 YYEKEE (reference sequence). V lost 4 bases to trimming and J lost 0 bases, with 9 bases between them. This CDR3 contains 14 residues. CDR3 residues: CASSPRDSTDTQYF. CDR3 DNA sequence: TGTGCCAGCAGCCCGAGGGATAGCACAGATACGCAGTATTTT.

In its sample, this clonotype was seen many times. The chain carries TRBV20-1 and TRBJ2-2; TRBD2 might be the D (6 bases). The germline V gene has CDR1 DFQATT and CDR2 SNEGSKA (reference sequence). Trimming removed 4 bases at V and 6 bases at J, with 15 bases between. CDR3 length: 14 residues. The CDR3 sequence: CSAIRTPGAGELFF. CDR3 DNA: TGCAGTGCTATACGCACTCCGGGGGCCGGGGAGCTGTTTTTT.

This clonotype was counted many times. The V gene is TRBV28, the J gene TRBJ2-7; TRBD2 matches 7 bases. Germline CDR1 is MDHEN and CDR2 is SYDVKM. This CDR3 comprises 15 residues. Trimming took 3 bases from V and 7 from J; bases not matched to a gene: 12. CDR3 coding DNA: TGTGCCAGCAGTTTGTGGGCTAGCGGTAATAGGGAGCAGTACTTC. This codes for CASSLWASGNREQYF.

This rearrangement joins TRBV19 to TRBJ2-1; D possibly corresponds to TRBD1 (5 bases). The V end was cut by 4 bases, the J end by 3 bases, with 10 bases between. Germline V CDR1 and CDR2: LNHDA, SQIVND (reference sequence). The CDR3 has 14 residues. The CDR3 loop reads CASSNPDSYNEQFF. The CDR3 DNA reads TGTGCCAGTAGTAACCCAGACAGCTACAATGAGCAGTTCTTC.

The chain recombines TRBV10-3 with TRBJ2-2; D call uncertain. Germline-derived CDR1 and CDR2 are ENHRY and SYGVKD. The CDR3 contains 16 residues. Between the trimmed V and J ends, which lost 0 bases and 4 bases, there was a span of 12 bases. The CDR3 protein is CAISESSGWATGELFF. The CDR3 coding sequence is TGTGCCATCAGTGAGTCTTCCGGCTGGGCCACCGGGGAGCTGTTTTTT.

This clonotype was observed a handful of times. This chain's CDR3 is CASSVRPNMNTEAFF. The CDR3 DNA reads as TGCGCCAGCAGCGTACGTCCAAACATGAACACTGAAGCTTTCTTT. V is TRBV5-1 and J is TRBJ1-1; no reliable D call. CDR3 length equals 15 residues. The ends were cut back, 4 bases at V and 0 bases at J, with 13 bases in the middle. Germline values: CDR1 SGHRS, CDR2 YFSETQ.

This clonotype has at least ten counts. The V and J genes are TRBV24-1 and TRBJ2-2; 7 bases line up with TRBD1. This CDR3 is built from 16 residues. J was trimmed by 0 bases and V by 2 bases; bases with no gene match: 2. The V gene's germline CDR1 is KGHDR and CDR2 SFDVKD. The chain's CDR3 is CATSDWDSPNTGELFF. The DNA of the CDR3 is TGTGCCACCAGTGATTGGGACAGCCCGAACACCGGGGAGCTGTTTTTT.